Below, 15 T cell receptor beta chains from the same sample are listed, as sequenced in a study of T cell responses to AZD1222 COVID-19 vaccine. Assay: immunoSEQ multiplex PCR; the TCRdb copy retains only in-frame clones and omits some. The repertoire has about 200,000 clones, 94% of them found once; the top ten carry over 1.5%. The sequenced sample was peripheral blood, obtained 28 days after the second dose of the MenACWY control vaccine. Source of these receptors: an adult who received the MenACWY meningococcal vaccine as a control.

The rearrangement joins TRBV2 to TRBJ2-2; the D gene is possibly TRBD1 (5 bases). V was cut by 6 bases and J by 2 bases, with 13 bases left in between. The CDR3 loop spans 15 amino acids. Germline CDR1 reads SNHLY; CDR2 reads FYNNEI. Here the CDR3 DNA reads TGTGCCAGCAGGCAGGGTACCCTCAACACCGGGGAGCTGTTTTTT. As protein: CASRQGTLNTGELFF.

The CDR3 nucleotides read TGTGCCACCAGTGACGCCCTCGGGACAGGACAAGAGACCCAGTACTTC. This sequence encodes CATSDALGTGQETQYF. The J gene is TRBJ2-5, the V gene TRBV24-1; 8 bases align to TRBD1. The J segment lost 2 bases and the V segment lost 4 bases, leaving 8 bases of the junction unmatched. The CDR3 is 16 amino acids. Germline loops: CDR1 KGHDR, CDR2 SFDVKD.

The rearrangement uses TRBV27 and TRBJ2-7; either TRBD1 or TRBD2 may supply D (5 bases each). The CDR3 extends over 16 amino acids. Deletions cut 3 bases from V and 1 base from J, with 16 bases between. CDR1 is MNHEY, CDR2 SMNVEV, per germline (reference sequence). The CDR3 DNA follows: TGTGCCAGCAGTTTCGAGGGGAACAGGAATTCCTACGAGCAGTACTTC. Amino acid sequence: CASSFEGNRNSYEQYF.

The chain employs TRBV5-4 and TRBJ1-4; D possibly corresponds to TRBD1 (6 bases). The length of the CDR3 is 18 residues. Germline CDR1 and CDR2: SGHNT and YYREEE (reference sequence). V was shortened by 3 bases and J by 8 bases, with 26 bases between the two germline ends. CDR3 DNA: TGTGCCAGCAGCTCTCAAATCCAAACAGCCAGGGGAAACGAAAAACTGTTTTTT. Encoded protein: CASSSQIQTARGNEKLFF.

The V call is TRBV6-5, the J call TRBJ1-6; D gene unclear. Germline values: CDR1 MNHEY, CDR2 SVGAGI. V dropped 0 bases and J dropped 8 bases, with 11 bases sitting between them. The CDR3 runs 15 residues. DNA for the CDR3: TGTGCCAGCAGTTACTCATGGGGTGCGGATTCACCCCTCCACTTT. It codes for CASSYSWGADSPLHF.

The V gene is TRBV5-1, the J gene TRBJ2-5, with D perhaps matching TRBD1 (7 bases). The CDR3 is made up of 18 amino acids. V shed 0 bases and J shed 0 bases, with 18 bases lying between them. Looked up from germline, CDR1 is SGHRS and CDR2 is YFSETQ. CDR3 loop: CASSLAVRGAANQETQYF. Written as DNA, the CDR3 is TGCGCCAGCAGCTTGGCCGTCAGGGGGGCAGCCAACCAAGAGACCCAGTACTTC.

The chain combines TRBV30 with TRBJ2-3; D might be TRBD2 (6 bases). There are 16 residues in the CDR3. CDR1 and CDR2 (germline): GTSNPN, SVGIG (reference sequence). Trimming took 3 bases from V and 2 from J, leaving 18 bases between them. CDR3 amino acids: CAWSPGGTLNTDTQYF. The DNA of the CDR3 is TGTGCCTGGAGCCCTGGGGGGACTCTTAACACAGATACGCAGTATTTT.

The chain is built from TRBV9 and TRBJ2-2, with D possibly TRBD1 on 6 matching bases. The CDR3 covers 12 residues. In germline, CDR1 is SGDLS, CDR2 YYNGEE. Trimming took 4 bases from V and 6 from J, leaving 7 bases between them. This CDR3 reads CASSSGAGELFF. The CDR3 DNA is TGTGCCAGCAGCTCAGGGGCCGGGGAGCTGTTTTTT.

The chain joins TRBV9 to TRBJ2-2; tentatively, D is TRBD1 (7 bases). V was clipped by 7 bases and J by 4 bases, with 11 bases between them. The germline gives CDR1 SGDLS, CDR2 YYNGEE. CDR3 length equals 13 residues. The CDR3 here is CASGGGITGELFF. The CDR3, as DNA: TGTGCCAGCGGAGGGGGCATCACCGGGGAGCTGTTTTTT.

The gene calls are TRBV3-1 (or the pseudogene TRBV3-2) and TRBJ2-2; D may be TRBD1 or TRBD2 (5 bases each). V lost 4 bases, J lost 5 bases, and 11 bases lay in between. This CDR3 has 14 amino acids. CDR1 LGHDT and CDR2 YNNKEL come from the germline V gene (reference sequence). The CDR3 bases are TGTGCCAGCAGCCCCCGGGACGGGACCGGGGAGCTGTTTTTT. Translation gives CASSPRDGTGELFF.

The rearrangement links TRBV19 to TRBJ1-6; TRBD1 might be the D (6 bases). The CDR3 is 13 residues long. The V gene lost 6 bases and the J gene lost 7 bases, with 10 bases spanning the gap. Germline V lookup: CDR1 LNHDA, CDR2 SQIVND (reference sequence). CDR3 protein: CASRWQGNSPLHF. For the CDR3, the DNA is TGTGCCAGTAGATGGCAGGGGAATTCACCCCTCCACTTT.

The CDR3 sequence: CASSAPGQTYEQYF. In DNA, the CDR3 is TGTGCCAGCAGCGCCCCGGGACAAACCTACGAGCAGTACTTC. This chain joins TRBV21-1 and TRBJ2-7; TRBD1, the table's D call, lacks a check against the DNA. TRBV21-1 is an annotated pseudogene. This CDR3 spans 14 amino acids.

The CDR3 spells CASSLRGQRSYNEQFF. The CDR3 bases are TGTGCCAGCAGCTTAAGGGGGCAGAGGTCCTACAATGAGCAGTTCTTC. The rearrangement uses TRBV7-8 and TRBJ2-1; 7 nucleotides match TRBD1. The CDR3 has 16 residues. Germline values: CDR1 SGHVS, CDR2 FQNEAQ. V dropped 2 bases and J dropped 1; count of bases not matched to a gene: 5.

The chain joins TRBV7-9 to TRBJ1-6; D not certain. V lost 2 bases, J lost 6 bases, and 8 bases lay in between. CDR3 size: 14 residues. The V gene's germline CDR1 is SEHNR and CDR2 FQNEAQ (reference sequence). CDR3 region: CASSLSLANSPLHF. CDR3 nucleotide sequence: TGTGCCAGCAGCTTAAGCTTGGCTAATTCACCCCTCCACTTT.

The rearrangement joins TRBV7-8 to TRBJ2-1; D might be TRBD2 (5 bases). CDR3 size: 17 residues. Per germline, CDR1 SGHVS and CDR2 FQNEAQ. The V and J ends lost 0 bases and 7 bases respectively, with 19 bases between them. The CDR3 spells CASSLAGSSPRGNEQFF. CDR3 bases: TGTGCCAGCAGCTTAGCGGGGTCTAGCCCCCGTGGGAATGAGCAGTTCTTC. Filled out from reference TRBV7-8 and TRBJ2-1, the complete variable domain reads GAGVSQSPRYKVAKRGQDVALRCDPISGHVSLFWYQQALGQGPEFLTYFQNEAQLDKSGLPSDRFFAERPEGSVSTLKIQRTQQEDSAVYLCASSLAGSSPRGNEQFFGPGTRLTVL.